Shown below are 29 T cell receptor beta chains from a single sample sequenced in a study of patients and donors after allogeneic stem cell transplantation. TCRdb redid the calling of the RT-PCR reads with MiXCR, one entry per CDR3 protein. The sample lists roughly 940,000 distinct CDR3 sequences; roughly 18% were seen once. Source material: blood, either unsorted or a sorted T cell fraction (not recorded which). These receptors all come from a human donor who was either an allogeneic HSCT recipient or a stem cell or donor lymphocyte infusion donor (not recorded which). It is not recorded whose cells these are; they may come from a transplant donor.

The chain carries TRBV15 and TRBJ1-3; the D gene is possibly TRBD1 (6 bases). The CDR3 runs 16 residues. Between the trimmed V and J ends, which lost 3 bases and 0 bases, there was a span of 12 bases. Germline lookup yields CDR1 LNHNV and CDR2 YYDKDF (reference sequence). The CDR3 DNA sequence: TGTGCCACCAGCAGTGAGAGGGGGATCTCTGGAAACACCATATATTTT. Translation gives CATSSERGISGNTIYF. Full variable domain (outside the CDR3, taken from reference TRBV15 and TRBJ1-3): DAMVIQNPRYQVTQFGKPVTLSCSQTLNHNVMYWYQQKSSQAPKLLFHYYDKDFNNEADTPDNFQSRRPNTSFCFLDIRSPGLGDTAMYLCATSSERGISGNTIYFGEGSWLTVV.

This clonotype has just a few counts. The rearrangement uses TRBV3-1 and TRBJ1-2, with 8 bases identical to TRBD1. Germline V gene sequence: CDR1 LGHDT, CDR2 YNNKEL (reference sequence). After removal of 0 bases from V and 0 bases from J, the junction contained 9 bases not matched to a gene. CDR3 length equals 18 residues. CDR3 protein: CASSQELRTGKTNYGYTF. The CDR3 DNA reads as TGTGCCAGCAGCCAAGAATTGAGGACAGGGAAAACTAACTATGGCTACACCTTC.

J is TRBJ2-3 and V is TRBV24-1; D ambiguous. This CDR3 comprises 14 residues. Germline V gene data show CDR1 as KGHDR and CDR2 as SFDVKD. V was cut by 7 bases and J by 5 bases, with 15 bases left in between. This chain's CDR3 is CATSDNLVGDTQYF. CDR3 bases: TGTGCCACCAGCGATAACCTGGTGGGAGATACGCAGTATTTT.

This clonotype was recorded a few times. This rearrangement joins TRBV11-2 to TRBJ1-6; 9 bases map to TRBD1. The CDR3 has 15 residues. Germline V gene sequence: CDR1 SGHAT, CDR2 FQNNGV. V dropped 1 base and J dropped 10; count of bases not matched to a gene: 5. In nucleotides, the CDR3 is TGTGCCAGCAGCTTAGGGGACAGGGATAGATCACCCCTCCACTTT. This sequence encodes CASSLGDRDRSPLHF.

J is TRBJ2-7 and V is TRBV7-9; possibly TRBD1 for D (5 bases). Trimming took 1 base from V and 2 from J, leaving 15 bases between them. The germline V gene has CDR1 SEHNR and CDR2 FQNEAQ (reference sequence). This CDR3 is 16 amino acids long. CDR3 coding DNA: TGTGCCAGCAGCTTAGGTCGAAGGACACCGACCTACGAGCAGTACTTC. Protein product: CASSLGRRTPTYEQYF.

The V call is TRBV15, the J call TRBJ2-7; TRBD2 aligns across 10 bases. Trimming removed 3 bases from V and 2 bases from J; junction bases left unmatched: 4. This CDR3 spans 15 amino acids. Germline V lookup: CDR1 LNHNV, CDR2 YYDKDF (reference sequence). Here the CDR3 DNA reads TGTGCCACCAGCAGTCAAGCGGGAGGGCCCTACGAGCAGTACTTC. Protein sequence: CATSSQAGGPYEQYF. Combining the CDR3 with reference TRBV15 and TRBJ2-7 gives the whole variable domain DAMVIQNPRYQVTQFGKPVTLSCSQTLNHNVMYWYQQKSSQAPKLLFHYYDKDFNNEADTPDNFQSRRPNTSFCFLDIRSPGLGDTAMYLCATSSQAGGPYEQYFGPGTRLTVT.

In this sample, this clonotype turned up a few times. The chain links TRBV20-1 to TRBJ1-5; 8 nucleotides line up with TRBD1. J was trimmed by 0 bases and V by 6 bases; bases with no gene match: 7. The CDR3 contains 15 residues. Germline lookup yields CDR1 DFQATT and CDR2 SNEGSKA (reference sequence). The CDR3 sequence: CSAQHRGYSNQPQHF. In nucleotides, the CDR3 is TGCAGTGCGCAACACAGGGGGTATAGCAATCAGCCCCAGCATTTT.

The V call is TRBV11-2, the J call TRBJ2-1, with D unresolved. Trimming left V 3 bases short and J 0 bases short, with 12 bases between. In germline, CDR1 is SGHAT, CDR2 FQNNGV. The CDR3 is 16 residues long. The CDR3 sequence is CASSFGRWSSYNEQFF. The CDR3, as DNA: TGTGCCAGCAGCTTTGGACGGTGGAGCTCCTACAATGAGCAGTTCTTC. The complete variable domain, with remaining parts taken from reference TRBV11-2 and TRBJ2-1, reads EAGVAQSPRYKIIEKRQSVAFWCNPISGHATLYWYQQILGQGPKLLIQFQNNGVVDDSQLPKDRFSAERLKGVDSTLKIQPAKLEDSAVYLCASSFGRWSSYNEQFFGPGTRLTVL.

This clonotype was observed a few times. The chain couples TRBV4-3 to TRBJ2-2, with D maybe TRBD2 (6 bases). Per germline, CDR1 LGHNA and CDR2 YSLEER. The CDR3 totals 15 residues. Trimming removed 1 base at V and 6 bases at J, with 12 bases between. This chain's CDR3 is CASSQGLAVPGELFF. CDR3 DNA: TGCGCCAGCAGCCAAGGATTAGCGGTCCCCGGGGAGCTGTTTTTT.

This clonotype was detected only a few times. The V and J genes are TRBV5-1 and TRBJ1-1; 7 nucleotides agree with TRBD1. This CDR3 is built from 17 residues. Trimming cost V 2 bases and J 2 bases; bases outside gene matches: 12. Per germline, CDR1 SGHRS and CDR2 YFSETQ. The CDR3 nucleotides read TGCGCCAGCAGCTTATATGGACAGGCCGGGATTAACACTGAAGCTTTCTTT. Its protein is CASSLYGQAGINTEAFF.

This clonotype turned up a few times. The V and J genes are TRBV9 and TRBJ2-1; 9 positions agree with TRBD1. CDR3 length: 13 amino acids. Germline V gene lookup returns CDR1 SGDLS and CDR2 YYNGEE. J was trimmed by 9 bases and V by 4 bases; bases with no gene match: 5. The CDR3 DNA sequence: TGTGCCAGCAGCACCGGGACAGGGAGTGAGCAGTTCTTC. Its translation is CASSTGTGSEQFF.

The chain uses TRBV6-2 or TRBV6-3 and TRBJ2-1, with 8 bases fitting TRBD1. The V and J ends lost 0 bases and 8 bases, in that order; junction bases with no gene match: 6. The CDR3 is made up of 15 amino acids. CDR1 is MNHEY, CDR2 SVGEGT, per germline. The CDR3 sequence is CASSYSVDRADEQFF. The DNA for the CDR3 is TGTGCCAGCAGTTACTCCGTGGACAGGGCCGATGAGCAGTTCTTC.

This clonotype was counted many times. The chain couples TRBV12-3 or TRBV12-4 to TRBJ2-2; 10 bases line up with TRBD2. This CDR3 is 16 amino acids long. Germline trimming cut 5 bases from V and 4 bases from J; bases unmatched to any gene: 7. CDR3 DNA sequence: TGTGCCAGCAGTCTCACTAGCGGGGAGGGCACCGGGGAGCTGTTTTTT. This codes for CASSLTSGEGTGELFF.

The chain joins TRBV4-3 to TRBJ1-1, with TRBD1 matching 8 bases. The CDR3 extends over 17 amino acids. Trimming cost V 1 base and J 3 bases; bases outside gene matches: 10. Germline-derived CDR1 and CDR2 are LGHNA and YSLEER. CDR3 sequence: CASSQAYPGGEYTEAFF. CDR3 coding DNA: TGCGCCAGCAGCCAAGCCTATCCAGGGGGCGAGTACACTGAAGCTTTCTTT.

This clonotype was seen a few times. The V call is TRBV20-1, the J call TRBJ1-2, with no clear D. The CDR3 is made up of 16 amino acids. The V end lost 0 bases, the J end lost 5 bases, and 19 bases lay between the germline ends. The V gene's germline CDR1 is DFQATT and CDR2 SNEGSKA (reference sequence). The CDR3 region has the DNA TGCAGTGCTAGAGATTTTCCGGAGAAACTCGGGTATGGCTACACCTTC. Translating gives CSARDFPEKLGYGYTF.

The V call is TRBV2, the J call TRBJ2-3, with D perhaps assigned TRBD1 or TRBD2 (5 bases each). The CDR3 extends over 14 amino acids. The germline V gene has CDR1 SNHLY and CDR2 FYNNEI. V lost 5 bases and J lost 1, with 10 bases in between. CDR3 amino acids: CASSYVGGTDTQYF. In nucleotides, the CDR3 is TGTGCCAGCAGTTATGTGGGGGGCACAGATACGCAGTATTTT.

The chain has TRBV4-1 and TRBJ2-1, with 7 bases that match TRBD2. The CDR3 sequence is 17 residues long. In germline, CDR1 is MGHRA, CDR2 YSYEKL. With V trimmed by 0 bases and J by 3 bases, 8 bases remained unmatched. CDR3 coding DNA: TGCGCCAGCAGCCAAGAAGAAAGTAGCGGGTACTACAATGAGCAGTTCTTC. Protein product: CASSQEESSGYYNEQFF.

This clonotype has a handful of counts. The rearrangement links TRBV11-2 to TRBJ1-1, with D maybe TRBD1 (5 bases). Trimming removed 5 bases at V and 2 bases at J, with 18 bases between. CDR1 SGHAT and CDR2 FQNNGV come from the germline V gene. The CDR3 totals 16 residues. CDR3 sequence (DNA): TGTGCCAGCAGCCCCCGGGGGGGGTCCTTTAACACTGAAGCTTTCTTT. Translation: CASSPRGGSFNTEAFF. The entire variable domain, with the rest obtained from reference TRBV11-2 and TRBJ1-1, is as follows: EAGVAQSPRYKIIEKRQSVAFWCNPISGHATLYWYQQILGQGPKLLIQFQNNGVVDDSQLPKDRFSAERLKGVDSTLKIQPAKLEDSAVYLCASSPRGGSFNTEAFFGQGTRLTVV.

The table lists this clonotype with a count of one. CDR3 nucleotides: TGTGCCAGCAGTGAACTAGCGGCCTTAGAGACCCAGTACTTC. It translates to CASSELAALETQYF. V usage is TRBV6-1 and J usage is TRBJ2-5; 7 nucleotides align to TRBD2. The CDR3 covers 14 residues. Per germline, CDR1 MNHNS and CDR2 SASEGT. J lost 4 bases, V lost 2 bases, and 4 bases had no gene match.

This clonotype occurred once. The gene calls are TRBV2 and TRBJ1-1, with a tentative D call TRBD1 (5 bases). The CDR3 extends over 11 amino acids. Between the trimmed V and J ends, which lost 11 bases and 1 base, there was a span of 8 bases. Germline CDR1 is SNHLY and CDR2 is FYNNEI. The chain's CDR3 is CAGQGNTEAFF. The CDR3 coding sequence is TGTGCCGGGCAGGGGAACACTGAAGCTTTCTTT.

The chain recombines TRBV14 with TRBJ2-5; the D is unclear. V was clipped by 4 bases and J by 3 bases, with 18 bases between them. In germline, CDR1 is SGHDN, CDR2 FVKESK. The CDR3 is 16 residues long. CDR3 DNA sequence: TGTGCCAGCAGCCGAGCTTTTTCCCGGGCCGAAGAGACCCAGTACTTC. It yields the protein CASSRAFSRAEETQYF.

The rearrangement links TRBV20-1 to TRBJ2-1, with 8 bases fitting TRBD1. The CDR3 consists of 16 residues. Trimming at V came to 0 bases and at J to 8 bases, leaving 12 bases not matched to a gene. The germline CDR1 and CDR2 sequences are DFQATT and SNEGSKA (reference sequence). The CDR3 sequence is CSARDYQGAKFDEQFF. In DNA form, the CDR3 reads TGCAGTGCTAGAGATTATCAGGGGGCTAAATTTGATGAGCAGTTCTTC.

The CDR3 is CASSFIAGGLAGVGETQYF. CDR3 nucleotide sequence: TGTGCCAGCAGTTTTATCGCGGGGGGGCTAGCGGGAGTCGGAGAGACCCAGTACTTC. This sequence joins TRBV27 and TRBJ2-5; 10 bases match TRBD2. This CDR3 is built from 19 residues. Germline loops: CDR1 MNHEY, CDR2 SMNVEV (reference sequence). V shed 3 bases, J shed 4 bases, and the junction held 17 bases outside the gene matches.

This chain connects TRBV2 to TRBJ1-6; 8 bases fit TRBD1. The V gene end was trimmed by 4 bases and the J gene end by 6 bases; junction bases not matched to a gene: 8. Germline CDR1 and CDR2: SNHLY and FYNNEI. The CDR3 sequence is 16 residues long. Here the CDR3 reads CASSGGRTGFNSPLHF. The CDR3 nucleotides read TGTGCCAGCAGTGGGGGTCGGACAGGGTTTAATTCACCCCTCCACTTT.

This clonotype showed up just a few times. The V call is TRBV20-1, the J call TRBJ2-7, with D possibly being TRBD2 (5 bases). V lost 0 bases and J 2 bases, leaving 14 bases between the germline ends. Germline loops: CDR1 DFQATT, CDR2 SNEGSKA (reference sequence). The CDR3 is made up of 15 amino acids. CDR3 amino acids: CSARDPGLSPYEQYF. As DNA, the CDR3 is TGCAGTGCTAGAGATCCCGGACTGTCACCCTACGAGCAGTACTTC.

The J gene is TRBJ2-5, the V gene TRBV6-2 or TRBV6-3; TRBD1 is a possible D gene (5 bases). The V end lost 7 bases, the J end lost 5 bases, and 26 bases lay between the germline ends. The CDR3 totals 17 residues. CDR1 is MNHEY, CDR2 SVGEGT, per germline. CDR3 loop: CASKQEAVKGGRETQYF. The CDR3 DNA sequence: TGTGCCAGCAAACAGGAAGCTGTGAAGGGTGGACGGGAGACCCAGTACTTC.

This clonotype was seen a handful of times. Here the CDR3 reads CASSLINPTTGELFF. CDR3 DNA: TGTGCCAGCAGTTTAATAAACCCAACCACCGGGGAGCTGTTTTTT. The chain recombines TRBV12-3 or TRBV12-4 with TRBJ2-2; no definite D call. The CDR3 has 15 residues. V shed 2 bases and J shed 4 bases, with 11 bases lying between them.

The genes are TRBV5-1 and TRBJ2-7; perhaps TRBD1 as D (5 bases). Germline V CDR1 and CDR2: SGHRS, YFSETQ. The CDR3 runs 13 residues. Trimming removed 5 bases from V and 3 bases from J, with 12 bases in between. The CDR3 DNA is TGCGCCAGCAGTTGGGGCAGGGACTACGAGCAGTACTTC. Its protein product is CASSWGRDYEQYF. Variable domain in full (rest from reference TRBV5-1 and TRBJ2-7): KAGVTQTPRYLIKTRGQQVTLSCSPISGHRSVSWYQQTPGQGLQFLFEYFSETQRNKGNFPGRFSGRQFSNSRSEMNVSTLELGDSALYLCASSWGRDYEQYFGPGTRLTVT.

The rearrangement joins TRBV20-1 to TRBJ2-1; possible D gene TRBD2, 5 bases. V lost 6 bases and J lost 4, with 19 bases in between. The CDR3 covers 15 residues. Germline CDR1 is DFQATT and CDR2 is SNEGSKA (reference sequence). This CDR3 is CSALLGSAKYNEQFF. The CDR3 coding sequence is TGCAGTGCCCTGCTGGGTAGCGCAAAGTACAATGAGCAGTTCTTC.